The 9 T cell receptor beta chains listed next were all sequenced from one sample in a study of cytomegalovirus exposure and HLA in healthy donors. Produced via immunoSEQ multiplex PCR; TCRdb's table is partial and in-frame only. The profile shows about 88,000 clones, 84% of them singletons. The specimen sequenced was PBMCs. All receptors come from a woman between 18 and 30 years old in good health and CMV-seropositive.

The genes are TRBV7-7 and TRBJ2-3; D is perhaps TRBD1 (5 bases). The ends were cut back, 10 bases at V and 3 bases at J, with 14 bases in the middle. There are 13 residues in the CDR3. The V gene's germline CDR1 is SSHAT and CDR2 FNYEAQ (reference sequence). This chain's CDR3 is CAIRASGTDTQYF. The CDR3 region has the DNA TGTGCCATCAGGGCCTCCGGGACAGATACGCAGTATTTT.

This clone was counted a single time. The chain is built from TRBV28 and TRBJ2-7; D remains ambiguous. Germline CDR1 reads MDHEN; CDR2 reads SYDVKM. This CDR3 has 14 amino acids. V was clipped by 3 bases and J by 2 bases, with 11 bases between them. The CDR3 DNA follows: TGTGCCAGCAGTTTTAGCCGCCCGCCCTACGAGCAGTACTTC. Protein sequence: CASSFSRPPYEQYF.

This clone occurred once. This chain connects TRBV15 to TRBJ1-3, with D hard to call. CDR3 length: 16 residues. Germline V lookup: CDR1 LNHNV, CDR2 YYDKDF (reference sequence). Trimming removed 0 bases from V and 2 bases from J, with 11 bases in between. The CDR3 nucleotides read TGTGCCACCAGCAGAGATCGGGGAGCGACTGGAAACACCATATATTTT. Its translation: CATSRDRGATGNTIYF.

J is TRBJ1-5 and V is TRBV21-1. TRBV21-1 is a pseudogene locus. The CDR3 is made up of 16 amino acids. CDR3 loop: CASSCPRWRLNQPQHF. For the CDR3, the DNA is TGTGCCAGCAGTTGCCCCCGATGGAGGCTAAATCAGCCCCAGCATTTT.

This clone was seen only a few times. The chain recombines TRBV5-5 with TRBJ1-5; 8 bases fit TRBD1. V shed 4 bases, J shed 1 base, and the junction held 7 bases outside the gene matches. The CDR3 consists of 16 residues. Per the germline V gene, CDR1 is SGHKS and CDR2 is YYEKEE (reference sequence). DNA for the CDR3: TGTGCCAGCAGCCGAGACAGGGGACTAAGCAATCAGCCCCAGCATTTT. It codes for CASSRDRGLSNQPQHF.

Comments on this clone: In the same sample, other DNA sequences code for this CDR3. The chain links TRBV5-1 to TRBJ2-5; maybe TRBD2 (5 bases). This CDR3 spans 13 amino acids. Trimming pared 0 bases from V and 3 bases from J, leaving 6 bases between. CDR1 is SGHRS, CDR2 YFSETQ, per germline. The CDR3 coding sequence is TGCGCCAGCAGCTTGGGGGGAGAAGAGACCCAGTACTTC. Translating gives CASSLGGEETQYF.

The chain recombines TRBV2 with TRBJ2-3; TRBD2 is a possible D gene (6 bases). This CDR3 has 15 amino acids. Per germline, CDR1 SNHLY and CDR2 FYNNEI. The CDR3 region has the DNA TGTAGCCTCTCCCTACGGACGGGGGTCACAGATACGCAGTATTTT. Protein sequence: CSLSLRTGVTDTQYF.

The J gene is TRBJ2-2, the V gene TRBV11-2; perhaps TRBD2 as D (6 bases). Germline CDR1 is SGHAT and CDR2 is FQNNGV. This CDR3 is built from 13 residues. Trimming stripped 5 bases from V and 6 bases from J, with 10 bases between. CDR3 bases: TGTGCCAGCAGCCCTAGGGAGGCCGGGGAGCTGTTTTTT. Protein: CASSPREAGELFF.

This chain links TRBV18 with TRBJ2-7; maybe TRBD1 (6 bases). The length of the CDR3 is 16 residues. The germline V gene encodes CDR1 KGHSH and CDR2 LQKENI. V lost 4 bases and J 0 bases, leaving 16 bases between the germline ends. CDR3 amino acids: CASSQMDGQSSYEQYF. Written as DNA, the CDR3 is TGTGCCAGCTCACAGATGGACGGACAGAGCTCCTACGAGCAGTACTTC.